One sample yielded the 12 T cell receptor beta chains listed below, sequenced in a study of blood T cells in healthy people across ages. A second about 7 to 11 cycle PCR used barcoded and J-beta primers. TCRdb recomputed calls from the 5' RACE reads with MiXCR, one row per CDR3 protein. The data contain roughly 700,000 distinct CDR3 sequences, around 25% of them singletons. The same sample was also studied in work on T cells of mothers and their children.

Sequencing was done on a sample of blood. The receptors here all came from a boy between 5 and 17 years old in good health.

The CDR3 here is CASSLDFGSPEPAFF. CDR3 bases: TGTGCCAGCAGCTTAGATTTTGGGAGCCCCGAGCCCGCTTTCTTT. V usage is TRBV11-2 and J usage is TRBJ1-1; D is ambiguous. The V end lost 0 bases, the J end lost 11 bases, and 19 bases lay between the germline ends. The germline gives CDR1 SGHAT, CDR2 FQNNGV. The CDR3 extends over 15 amino acids.

This clonotype has a handful of counts. The genes are TRBV7-2 and TRBJ2-2; D could derive from TRBD1 or TRBD2 (5 bases each). Trimming left V 1 base short and J 10 bases short, with 13 bases between. Germline V gene lookup returns CDR1 SGHTA and CDR2 FQGNSA. The CDR3 is made up of 14 amino acids. CDR3 region: CASSLGSWGKELFF. CDR3 bases: TGTGCCAGCAGCTTAGGGAGTTGGGGGAAGGAGCTGTTTTTT. Full variable domain (missing parts from reference TRBV7-2 and TRBJ2-2): GAGVSQSPSNKVTEKGKDVELRCDPISGHTALYWYRQSLGQGLEFLIYFQGNSAPDKSGLPSDRFSAERTGGSVSTLTIQRTQQEDSAVYLCASSLGSWGKELFFGEGSRLTVL.

Note on this clonotype: A read error may account for a junction end that differs from germline. The chain employs TRBV29-1 and TRBJ1-4, with D perhaps TRBD1 (5 bases). Per germline, CDR1 SQVTM and CDR2 ANQGSEA. The CDR3 spans 12 residues. CDR3 DNA: TGCAGCGTATGGGGGGGGAGTGAAGAACTGTTTTTT. Its protein product is CSVWGGSEELFF. Complete variable domain (other parts from reference TRBV29-1 and TRBJ1-4): SAVISQKPSRDICQRGTSLTIQCQVDSQVTMMFWYRQQPGQSLTLIATANQGSEATYESGFVIDKFPISRPNLTFSTLTVSNMSPEDSSIYLCSVWGGSEELFFGSGTQLSVL.

The rearrangement links TRBV14 to TRBJ2-2; 7 bases line up with TRBD1. Losses at the gene ends were 4 bases for V and 2 bases for J; bases not matched to a gene: 4. From germline, CDR1 is SGHDN and CDR2 FVKESK. This CDR3 comprises 15 residues. As DNA, the CDR3 is TGTGCCAGCAGCCGAGGACAGGACAACACCGGGGAGCTGTTTTTT. It translates to CASSRGQDNTGELFF.

This clonotype was observed a handful of times. This chain joins TRBV10-3 and TRBJ2-7; 13 bases map to TRBD2. V trimming: 8 bases; J trimming: 0 bases; junction bases outside the gene matches: 19. Germline V CDR1 and CDR2: ENHRY, SYGVKD. The CDR3 loop spans 20 amino acids. The CDR3 protein is CAIPHKRLAGGPPSSYEQYF. As DNA, the CDR3 is TGTGCCATCCCCCACAAACGACTAGCGGGAGGACCTCCCAGCTCCTACGAGCAGTACTTC.

This chain links TRBV20-1 with TRBJ2-7; D may match TRBD1 or TRBD2 (5 bases each). This CDR3 is built from 13 residues. Germline assignment: CDR1 DFQATT and CDR2 SNEGSKA (reference sequence). Trimming cost V 1 base and J 3 bases, with 10 bases left between them. CDR3 amino acids: CSARVRGGYEQYF. The CDR3 DNA is TGCAGTGCTAGAGTTCGTGGGGGCTACGAGCAGTACTTC.

This chain uses TRBV6-4 with TRBJ2-5, with 7 bases identical to TRBD2. The CDR3 consists of 14 residues. CDR1 and CDR2 from the germline V gene are MRHNA and SNTAGT. J gave up 3 bases and V 1 base, and 2 bases lay outside the gene matches. This CDR3 reads CASSDLGGKETQYF. The CDR3 region has the DNA TGTGCCAGCAGTGACTTGGGGGGGAAAGAGACCCAGTACTTC.

The V gene is TRBV20-1, the J gene TRBJ2-5, with D possibly being TRBD2 (7 bases). V lost 3 bases to trimming and J lost 1 base, with 12 bases between them. The CDR3 runs 14 residues. Germline V gene lookup returns CDR1 DFQATT and CDR2 SNEGSKA (reference sequence). CDR3: CSARVRGAQETQYF. The DNA for the CDR3 is TGCAGTGCTAGGGTTCGGGGGGCCCAAGAGACCCAGTACTTC.

CDR3 in amino acids: CASSFFSYEQYF. Written as DNA, the CDR3 is TGTGCCAGCAGCTTTTTCTCCTACGAGCAGTACTTC. This sequence joins TRBV7-2 and TRBJ2-7; unclear D gene. Germline lookup yields CDR1 SGHTA and CDR2 FQGNSA. CDR3 length equals 12 residues. Trimming pared 3 bases from V and 0 bases from J, leaving 3 bases between. Drawing the rest from reference TRBV7-2 and TRBJ2-7, the complete variable domain is GAGVSQSPSNKVTEKGKDVELRCDPISGHTALYWYRQSLGQGLEFLIYFQGNSAPDKSGLPSDRFSAERTGGSVSTLTIQRTQQEDSAVYLCASSFFSYEQYFGPGTRLTVT.

V usage is TRBV6-2 or TRBV6-3 and J usage is TRBJ2-5; a possible D gene is TRBD1 (5 bases). This CDR3 is 17 amino acids long. V was pared by 0 bases and J by 2 bases, with 16 bases between. Per germline, CDR1 MNHEY and CDR2 SVGEGT. The CDR3 DNA reads as TGTGCCAGCAGTTACTCGAAAGGGGCCGAATCGCAAGAGACCCAGTACTTC. Its translation: CASSYSKGAESQETQYF.

This clonotype was detected a few times. The rearrangement uses TRBV10-1 and TRBJ2-5; D remains unclear. The CDR3 length is 13 residues. The V end was cut by 4 bases, the J end by 1 base, with 7 bases between. Germline assignment: CDR1 WNHNN and CDR2 SYGVQD (reference sequence). CDR3 nucleotide sequence: TGCGCCAGCAGTGCCCAGCCCCAAGAGACCCAGTACTTC. Its protein product is CASSAQPQETQYF.

The chain joins TRBV6-2 or TRBV6-3 to TRBJ1-2; 8 bases map to TRBD1. J lost 4 bases, V lost 6 bases, and 4 bases had no gene match. Germline V CDR1 and CDR2: MNHEY, SVGEGT. There are 13 residues in the CDR3. The chain's CDR3 is CASSIDRGYGYTF. CDR3 nucleotides: TGTGCCAGCAGCATCGACAGGGGCTATGGCTACACCTTC.